The TCR beta chain under discussion was sequenced for a study of human T cells and chemical hapten exposure. Findings and caveats of the study: DPC sensitization did not alter TCRs above 1 in 1000 frequency.

Germline loops: CDR1 SEHNR, CDR2 FQNEAQ (reference sequence). Trimming left V 4 bases short and J 0 bases short, with 18 bases between. The CDR3 has 17 residues. The time point was: patch test 2, 6 weeks after DPC sensitization. Treatment defined: therapeutic diphenylcyclopropenone sensitization with weekly scalp DPC. Phlebotomy was performed prior to application of every patch test. This clonotype was seen a few times. Its antigen is undetermined. Via MiXCR, TCRdb re-called the RACE reads, giving one row per CDR3 protein. The sample lists 80,000 to 95,000 distinct CDR3 sequences, roughly 10% occurring once.

The sequenced sample was whole blood, obtained in connection with sensitization to the hapten diphenylcyclopropenone (DPC). The clonotype originates from a young man with alopecia areata. Some clones in this sample may be carry-over from other donors' samples. The genes are TRBV7-9 and TRBJ2-5, with D possibly TRBD2 on 6 matching bases. DNA of the CDR3: TGTGCCAGCAGCTCCTTCCGGGGGTCGTCCAACCAAGAGACCCAGTACTTC. This gives the protein CASSSFRGSSNQETQYF.